The 2 T cell receptor beta chains below were found in one sample sequenced in a study of graft-versus-host responses after intestinal transplantation. The data were produced by immunoSEQ multiplex PCR, yet TCRdb's version contains in-frame clones alone and is incomplete. The sample gives approximately 100,000 clones, about 82% of which show up once; roughly 1.4% is in the top ten. Sequences were derived from PBMCs, sampled 255 days after intestinal transplant. Every receptor here comes from a human patient who received an intestinal transplant, so some T cells may come from the graft donor.

The V call is TRBV7-8, the J call TRBJ2-2; D is uncertain. The germline V gene encodes CDR1 SGHVS and CDR2 FQNEAQ. The CDR3 is made up of 17 amino acids. Trimming removed 7 bases from V and 4 bases from J, with 22 bases in between. In nucleotides, the CDR3 is TGTGCCAGCACCCTTCGCCATGAGTCTTCGGGCACCGGGGAGCTGTTTTTT. Residues: CASTLRHESSGTGELFF.

The V gene is TRBV28, the J gene TRBJ1-5, with 8 bases matching TRBD1. After removal of 5 bases from V and 3 bases from J, the junction contained 12 bases not matched to a gene. The germline gives CDR1 MDHEN, CDR2 SYDVKM. The CDR3 covers 17 residues. CDR3 DNA: TGTGCCAGCAGTCCTGAGACAGGGGCGATCAACAATCAGCCCCAGCATTTT. Translated: CASSPETGAINNQPQHF.